These 20 T cell receptor beta chains were sequenced from one sample in a study of shared clonotypes between healthy human individuals. Libraries were prepared by immunoSEQ multiplex PCR; TCRdb keeps only in-frame clonotypes and omits some of them. The sample yields approximately 1.5 million clones, 98% seen once. Input material: naive CD4+ T cells sorted from blood. Described subset: CD45RA+ positively selected. The receptors here all came from a man younger than 45 in good health.

The rearrangement uses TRBV5-1 and TRBJ2-3; D gene ambiguous. Germline CDR1 is SGHRS and CDR2 is YFSETQ. V was shortened by 3 bases and J by 0 bases, with 14 bases between the two germline ends. This CDR3 comprises 16 residues. The CDR3 nucleotides are TGCGCCAGCAGCTACCTACGCGACTCTAGCACAGATACGCAGTATTTT. Amino acid sequence: CASSYLRDSSTDTQYF.

V gene TRBV18 combines with J gene TRBJ2-1; 10 bases map to TRBD2. This CDR3 is 15 amino acids long. V lost 2 bases and J lost 6; bases outside the gene matches: 4. CDR1 is KGHSH and CDR2 is LQKENI in the germline V gene. The CDR3 DNA sequence: TGTGCCAGCTCACCAATCACTAGCGGGACCAATGAGCAGTTCTTC. This codes for CASSPITSGTNEQFF.

V is TRBV7-9 and J is TRBJ2-5, with D perhaps TRBD2 (5 bases). V gave up 5 bases and J gave up 4 bases, with 17 bases separating them. The CDR3 totals 15 residues. Germline V gene lookup returns CDR1 SEHNR and CDR2 FQNEAQ (reference sequence). CDR3 amino acids: CASSPAPEGGETQYF. CDR3 DNA: TGTGCCAGCAGCCCCGCCCCGGAAGGAGGAGAGACCCAGTACTTC.

V is TRBV9 and J is TRBJ1-5; maybe TRBD1 (5 bases). Germline V gene data show CDR1 as SGDLS and CDR2 as YYNGEE. The V end lost 0 bases, the J end lost 7 bases, and 14 bases lay between the germline ends. There are 15 residues in the CDR3. This chain's CDR3 is CASSVGGGAGQPQHF. The DNA for the CDR3 is TGTGCCAGCAGCGTAGGGGGAGGGGCAGGCCAGCCCCAGCATTTT.

The chain links TRBV7-2 to TRBJ2-1, with D possibly matching TRBD2 (6 bases). V lost 3 bases, J lost 4 bases, and 13 bases lay in between. Germline CDR1 is SGHTA and CDR2 is FQGNSA. The CDR3 extends over 15 amino acids. The CDR3 spells CASSLLASDYNEQFF. As DNA, the CDR3 is TGTGCCAGCAGCTTGTTGGCTAGCGATTACAATGAGCAGTTCTTC.

The chain links TRBV9 to TRBJ1-2, with D tentatively TRBD1 (5 bases). This CDR3 region has 13 residues. CDR1 is SGDLS, CDR2 YYNGEE, per germline. Trimming shortened V by 4 bases and J by 4 bases, and 11 bases separated the two germline ends. The CDR3 loop reads CASSPQGSYGYTF. CDR3 coding DNA: TGTGCCAGCAGCCCTCAGGGTAGCTATGGCTACACCTTC.

A remark on this clone: The sample contains more than one DNA sequence encoding this CDR3. V and J are TRBV9 and TRBJ2-6, with unresolved D. The V end was cut by 2 bases, the J end by 2 bases, with 5 bases between. Germline V gene lookup returns CDR1 SGDLS and CDR2 YYNGEE. This CDR3 region has 14 residues. For the CDR3, the DNA is TGTGCCAGCAGCGTGAGGCCTGGGGCCAACGTCCTGACTTTC. Protein: CASSVRPGANVLTF.

This chain joins TRBV19 and TRBJ2-7; 10 bases map to TRBD1. The V gene end was trimmed by 5 bases and the J gene end by 6 bases; junction bases not matched to a gene: 4. Germline V CDR1 and CDR2: LNHDA, SQIVND (reference sequence). CDR3 length: 13 amino acids. CDR3: CASSVGTGVEQYF. DNA of the CDR3: TGTGCCAGTAGTGTCGGGACAGGGGTCGAGCAGTACTTC. Using reference TRBV19 and TRBJ2-7 for the parts outside the CDR3, the full variable domain is DGGITQSPKYLFRKEGQNVTLSCEQNLNHDAMYWYRQDPGQGLRLIYYSQIVNDFQKGDIAEGYSVSREKKESFPLTVTSAQKNPTAFYLCASSVGTGVEQYFGPGTRLTVT.

The rearrangement links TRBV2 to TRBJ2-5; 10 nucleotides agree with TRBD1. Trimming removed 3 bases from V and 5 bases from J; junction bases left unmatched: 6. CDR1 SNHLY and CDR2 FYNNEI come from the germline V gene. The CDR3 is made up of 15 amino acids. DNA for the CDR3: TGTGCCAGCAGTGATGGGACAGGGGATCTGGAGACCCAGTACTTC. It yields the protein CASSDGTGDLETQYF.

The chain links TRBV14 to TRBJ2-4; TRBD2 might be the D (5 bases). Germline assignment: CDR1 SGHDN and CDR2 FVKESK. Between the trimmed V and J ends, which lost 0 bases and 6 bases, there was a span of 9 bases. This CDR3 spans 14 amino acids. The CDR3 here is CASSQEPGRNIQYF. The CDR3 DNA reads TGTGCCAGCAGCCAAGAACCGGGGAGAAACATTCAGTACTTC.

The genes are TRBV7-6 and TRBJ1-1; D is unclear. The V gene's germline CDR1 is SGHVS and CDR2 FNYEAQ. The CDR3 consists of 18 residues. V gave up 7 bases and J gave up 0 bases, with 24 bases separating them. DNA for the CDR3: TGTGCCAGCACCTCCTTAAAATCACGGCGGCTCGTGAACACTGAAGCTTTCTTT. Protein sequence: CASTSLKSRRLVNTEAFF.

The chain couples TRBV2 to TRBJ1-4, with D unclear. This CDR3 has 14 residues. CDR1 and CDR2 (germline): SNHLY, FYNNEI. The V and J ends lost 4 bases and 8 bases respectively, with 14 bases between them. The CDR3: CASSVTLNGEKLFF. Here the CDR3 DNA reads TGTGCCAGCAGTGTAACGTTAAATGGGGAAAAACTGTTTTTT.

V gene TRBV14 combines with J gene TRBJ2-7, with 12 positions matching TRBD2. The J segment lost 0 bases and the V segment lost 4 bases, leaving 1 base of the junction unmatched. The length of the CDR3 is 15 residues. Germline lookup yields CDR1 SGHDN and CDR2 FVKESK. CDR3 residues: CASSRLAGVSYEQYF. As DNA, the CDR3 is TGTGCCAGCAGCCGACTAGCGGGAGTCTCCTACGAGCAGTACTTC.

This clone was picked up one time. V gene TRBV18 combines with J gene TRBJ2-7; no firm D call. Deletions cut 4 bases from V and 5 bases from J, with 9 bases between. Germline V gene data show CDR1 as KGHSH and CDR2 as LQKENI. This CDR3 comprises 12 residues. CDR3 loop: CASSRVLDEQYF. The CDR3 DNA reads as TGTGCCAGCTCACGGGTTCTGGACGAGCAGTACTTC.

The chain joins TRBV7-2 to TRBJ2-5; D remains unclear. CDR1 and CDR2 from the germline V gene are SGHTA and FQGNSA. V shed 5 bases and J shed 1 base, with 11 bases lying between them. The CDR3 length is 14 residues. The CDR3 protein is CASSREVGQETQYF. The DNA for the CDR3 is TGTGCCAGCAGCCGCGAGGTGGGCCAAGAGACCCAGTACTTC.

The chain combines TRBV5-1 with TRBJ1-2; perhaps TRBD1 as D (6 bases). The CDR3 has 15 amino acids. V was shortened by 0 bases and J by 8 bases, with 17 bases between the two germline ends. The V gene's germline CDR1 is SGHRS and CDR2 YFSETQ. CDR3 sequence (DNA): TGCGCCAGCAGCTTGGAAGCACAGGGTGGACGCGGCTACACCTTC. It codes for CASSLEAQGGRGYTF.

V usage is TRBV10-3 and J usage is TRBJ1-5, with 7 bases identical to TRBD1. The CDR3 consists of 15 residues. V was pared by 6 bases and J by 6 bases, with 11 bases of the junction left unmatched. Germline V gene data show CDR1 as ENHRY and CDR2 as SYGVKD. The CDR3 region is CAISETGEGAQPQHF. For the CDR3, the DNA is TGTGCCATCAGCGAAACAGGGGAGGGGGCTCAGCCCCAGCATTTT.

On this clone itself: The sample contains more than one DNA sequence encoding this CDR3. This chain connects TRBV5-6 to TRBJ2-7, with TRBD1 identical over 8 bases. V lost 2 bases, J lost 3 bases, and 4 bases stayed unmatched. Germline V lookup: CDR1 SGHDT, CDR2 YYEEEE. The CDR3 is 14 amino acids. CDR3 amino acids: CASSLGQGYYEQYF. The CDR3 DNA follows: TGTGCCAGCAGCTTAGGACAGGGCTACTACGAGCAGTACTTC. The full variable domain, with the rest looked up from reference TRBV5-6 and TRBJ2-7, is DAGVTQSPTHLIKTRGQQVTLRCSPKSGHDTVSWYQQALGQGPQFIFQYYEEEERQRGNFPDRFSGHQFPNYSSELNVNALLLGDSALYLCASSLGQGYYEQYFGPGTRLTVT.

The chain carries TRBV7-3 and TRBJ2-2, with D possibly TRBD2 on 5 matching bases. Germline assignment: CDR1 SGHTA and CDR2 FQGTGA. V shed 1 base and J shed 6 bases, with 12 bases lying between them. The CDR3 is made up of 15 amino acids. CDR3 protein: CASSLKGSAAGELFF. CDR3 DNA: TGTGCCAGCAGCTTAAAAGGTAGCGCTGCCGGGGAGCTGTTTTTT.

The J gene is TRBJ1-5, the V gene TRBV27; D is undetermined. V lost 3 bases and J 2 bases, leaving 11 bases between the germline ends. The CDR3 loop spans 15 amino acids. Germline V gene lookup returns CDR1 MNHEY and CDR2 SMNVEV (reference sequence). The CDR3 region has the DNA TGTGCCAGCAGTTTCCAAGGGCGTCGCAATCAGCCCCAGCATTTT. This codes for CASSFQGRRNQPQHF.